This is a list of T cell receptor beta chains from one sample in a study of T cells in Graves' hyperthyroidism and ophthalmopathy. TCRdb recomputed calls from the multiplex PCR reads with MiXCR, one row per CDR3 protein. Seen here are about 96,000 distinct CDR3 sequences, around 50% observed once, and the top ten hold around 27%. Sequencing input: blood. The source is a middle-aged woman with Graves' hyperthyroidism. CDR3s include the opening cysteine and the closing phenylalanine or tryptophan. A D gene is named only where the DNA matches it firmly. Some rows mark clone size as missing; the rest say once, few, many or name a class of expanded clone.

DNA | CDR3 | length | D | J | size | V
TGTGCCAGCAGGGGGGGGGGCGCGGTGGCGACCCAGCATTTT | CASRGGGAVATQHF | 14 | NA | TRBJ1-5 | NA | TRBV7-6
TGTGCCAGCAGCTTACTAGCCACTGAAGCTTTC | CASSLLATEAF | 11 | NA | TRBJ2-6 | NA | TRBV7-8
TGCAGCGTTGACCTGGGGACTAGCGGGAGGGCTCTGGTTGTGGAGACCCAGTACTTC | CSVDLGTSGRALVVETQYF | 19 | TRBD2 | TRBJ2-5 | NA | TRBV29-1
TGTGCCAGCAGTCCGACGACTTGGGGGACTGAAGCTTTCTTT | CASSPTTWGTEAFF | 14 | NA | TRBJ1-1 | NA | TRBV7-9
TGTGCCACCAGCAGATGGGGGGGAACCCTGTTTTTT | CATSRWGGTLFF | 12 | NA | TRBJ1-4 | many | TRBV15
TGTGCCAGCAGCTTAGTATTCCGCGGCGAGCAGCCCCAGCATTTT | CASSLVFRGEQPQHF | 15 | NA | TRBJ1-5 | NA | TRBV7-2
TGTGCCAGCAGCCTCCTCTCGGGACAGGGGGGACCGAACACTGAAGCTTCCTTT | CASSLLSGQGGPNTEASF | 18 | TRBD1 | TRBJ1-1 | NA | TRBV7-3
TGTGCCAGCAGTTCCACAGGGACCGGGGAGCTGTTTTTT | CASSSTGTGELFF | 13 | NA | TRBJ2-2 | many | TRBV12-3/TRBV12-4
TGTGCCAGCAGTTTGGGGAGGGGTTCGCCCCAGCATTTT | CASSLGRGSPQHF | 13 | NA | TRBJ1-5 | few | TRBV7-2
TGTGCCAGCAGTTTCGCAACTAGCGGAACCTACGAGCAGTACTTC | CASSFATSGTYEQYF | 15 | TRBD2 | TRBJ2-7 | many | TRBV6-5
TGTGCCATCAAGGGGGAGCCGACCTCCTACGAGCAGTACTTC | CAIKGEPTSYEQYF | 14 | NA | TRBJ2-7 | many | TRBV10-3
TGCAGCGCACCCGGAGCGGTTGAAGCTTTCTTT | CSAPGAVEAFF | 11 | NA | TRBJ1-1 | medium-sized | TRBV29-1
TGCGCCAGCAGCTTGAAGCAGGGACTGAACACTGAAGAGACCCAGTACTTC | CASSLKQGLNTEETQYF | 17 | NA | TRBJ2-5 | NA | TRBV5-1
TGTGCCACCCGCGGCTCCAGCGGGAGATCTGAGACCCAGTACTTC | CATRGSSGRSETQYF | 15 | TRBD2 | TRBJ2-5 | once | TRBV19
TGTGCCAGCAGCCTATCAGTAGAAAAACTGTTTTTT | CASSLSVEKLFF | 12 | NA | TRBJ1-4 | many | TRBV7-2
TGCAGTGCCGGGGGGGGGACTAGCATCCCCTACGAGCAGTACTTC | CSAGGGTSIPYEQYF | 15 | TRBD2 | TRBJ2-7 | many | TRBV20-1
TGTGCCAGCAGTGCCGGGACAGTCTCTCGAGAGACCCAGTACTTC | CASSAGTVSRETQYF | 15 | TRBD1 | TRBJ2-5 | NA | TRBV7-4
TGTGCCAGTACCCCCGTGGGATATGGCTACACCTTC | CASTPVGYGYTF | 12 | NA | TRBJ1-2 | NA | TRBV19
TGTGCCATCAGTGTGGAAGGGGGCTCTTCACCCCTCCACTTT | CAISVEGGSSPLHF | 14 | TRBD1 | TRBJ1-6 | many | TRBV10-3
TGTGCCAGCAGCCGGGACAGGGGGCGGTCACCCCTCCACTTT | CASSRDRGRSPLHF | 14 | TRBD1 | TRBJ1-6 | many | TRBV5-6
TGTGCCAGCAGCAACCTTGGGGAGACCCAGTACTTC | CASSNLGETQYF | 12 | NA | TRBJ2-5 | medium-sized | TRBV7-3
TGTGCCAGCAGCTCCATCGGACAGCCCCAGCATTTT | CASSSIGQPQHF | 12 | NA | TRBJ1-5 | NA | TRBV13
TGCGCCAGCAGCCAGGACGGTGGCTATGGCTACACCTTC | CASSQDGGYGYTF | 13 | NA | TRBJ1-2 | NA | TRBV5-1
TGTGCCAGCAGGGACGAGGTGGGGGAGGGTTCACCCCTCCACTTT | CASRDEVGEGSPLHF | 15 | NA | TRBJ1-6 | NA | TRBV7-9
TGTGCCAGCAGACTAGCGGGAGTCTACGAGCAGTACTTC | CASRLAGVYEQYF | 13 | TRBD2 | TRBJ2-7 | many | TRBV3-1
TGCGGTGCGGCGACGGGAAACTATGGCTACACCTTC | CGAATGNYGYTF | 12 | NA | TRBJ1-2 | many | TRBV20-1
TGTGCCAGCAGCCACGCGGGACTCCGAAGGGACGAGCAGTACTTC | CASSHAGLRRDEQYF | 15 | NA | TRBJ2-7 | few | TRBV7-2
TGTGCCAGCAGCTATGCGGGGAACACCGGGGAGCTGTTTTTT | CASSYAGNTGELFF | 14 | NA | TRBJ2-2 | many | TRBV7-9
TGCGCCAGCAGCGCCGCAGGGGGGCTTTTCTACGAGCAGTACTTC | CASSAAGGLFYEQYF | 15 | NA | TRBJ2-7 | many | TRBV5-1
TGTGCCAGCAGCTTAGGCCCGGGACTAGCGAAGGAGCAGTACTTC | CASSLGPGLAKEQYF | 15 | TRBD2 | TRBJ2-7 | many | TRBV7-8
TGCAGCGTTACGGGACTAGCGGGAGGGTCCTACGAGCAGTACTTC | CSVTGLAGGSYEQYF | 15 | TRBD2 | TRBJ2-7 | NA | TRBV29-1
TGTGCCAGCAGCTTAGGAGGGGGAGGGCGGGTAGAGACCCAGTACTTC | CASSLGGGGRVETQYF | 16 | NA | TRBJ2-5 | NA | TRBV7-2
TGTGCCAGCAGCTTAGGGGGGCAGGGTTACGAGCAGTACTTC | CASSLGGQGYEQYF | 14 | NA | TRBJ2-7 | NA | TRBV7-8
TGCAGCGTACAGGGGGCCCAAGAGACCCAGTACTTC | CSVQGAQETQYF | 12 | TRBD1 | TRBJ2-5 | once | TRBV29-1
TGTGCCAGCAGTTACTCCGGCAGGGGTGGAGGCTACACCTTC | CASSYSGRGGGYTF | 14 | NA | TRBJ1-2 | many | TRBV6-5
TGTGCCAGCAGTCGCGGGAGGGACACCGGGGAGCTGTTTTTT | CASSRGRDTGELFF | 14 | TRBD2 | TRBJ2-2 | few | TRBV28
TGTGCCAGCAGGGGGTTGGGTGTCGGGGAGCTGTTTTTT | CASRGLGVGELFF | 13 | NA | TRBJ2-2 | many | TRBV25-1
TGTGCCATCAGTGAGAGGACAGGGAGAGGTCAGCCCCAGCATTTT | CAISERTGRGQPQHF | 15 | TRBD1 | TRBJ1-5 | NA | TRBV10-3
TGTGCCAGCAGCTTACAGTTAGCGGGAACCTACGAGCAGTACTTC | CASSLQLAGTYEQYF | 15 | TRBD2 | TRBJ2-7 | NA | TRBV7-2
TGTGCCAGCCGGAGGGGGACAGGGACCAATCAGCCCCAGCATTTT | CASRRGTGTNQPQHF | 15 | TRBD1 | TRBJ1-5 | NA | TRBV2
TGCAGTGCTAAGCAGGGGTATGGCTACACCTTC | CSAKQGYGYTF | 11 | NA | TRBJ1-2 | few | TRBV20-1
TGTGCCAGCAGTCCGCGACTTGGACTAGCGGGAGTCAGGGAGACCCAGTACTTC | CASSPRLGLAGVRETQYF | 18 | TRBD2 | TRBJ2-5 | many | TRBV12-3/TRBV12-4
TGTGCCATCAGCGAGTTTGGGCAGGGATACTCCTACGAGCAGCACTTC | CAISEFGQGYSYEQHF | 16 | NA | TRBJ2-7 | NA | TRBV10-3
TGTGCCAGCAGCCAGACCACAGATACGCAGTATTTT | CASSQTTDTQYF | 12 | NA | TRBJ2-3 | NA | TRBV7-2
TGTGCCAGCAGTTACAATGGGGCGAACACTGAAGCTTTCTTT | CASSYNGANTEAFF | 14 | NA | TRBJ1-1 | many | TRBV6-5